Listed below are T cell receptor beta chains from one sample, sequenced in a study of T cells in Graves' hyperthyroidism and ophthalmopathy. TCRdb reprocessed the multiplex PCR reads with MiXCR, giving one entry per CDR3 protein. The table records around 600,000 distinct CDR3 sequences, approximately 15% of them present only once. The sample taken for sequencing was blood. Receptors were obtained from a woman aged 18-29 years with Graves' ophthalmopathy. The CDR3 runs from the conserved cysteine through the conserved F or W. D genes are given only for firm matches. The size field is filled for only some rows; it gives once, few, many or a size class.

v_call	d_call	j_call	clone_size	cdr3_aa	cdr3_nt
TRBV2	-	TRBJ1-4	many	CASSEQQPRSNEKLFF	TGTGCCAGCAGTGAACAACAGCCTAGGTCTAATGAAAAACTGTTTTTT
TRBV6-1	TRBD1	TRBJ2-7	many	CASSPHVTGDYEQYF	TGTGCCAGCAGTCCGCATGTGACAGGGGACTACGAGCAGTACTTC
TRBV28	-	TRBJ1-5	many	CASRHPSSPQPQHF	TGTGCCAGCAGGCATCCTTCCAGCCCTCAGCCCCAGCATTTT
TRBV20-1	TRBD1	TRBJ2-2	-	CSARDRADTGELFF	TGCAGTGCTAGGGACAGGGCTGACACCGGGGAGCTGTTTTTT
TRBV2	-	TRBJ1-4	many	CASNDTPNEKLFF	TGTGCCAGCAACGACACACCTAATGAAAAACTGTTTTTT
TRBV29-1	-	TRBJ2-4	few	CSVVVLFGVAKNIQYF	TGCAGCGTTGTGGTTTTGTTCGGGGTAGCCAAAAACATTCAGTACTTC
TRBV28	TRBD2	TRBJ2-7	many	CASSSPGLASAQYF	TGTGCCAGCAGTTCCCCAGGACTAGCGAGCGCGCAGTACTTC
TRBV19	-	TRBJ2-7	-	CATGGAGQLFSYEQYF	TGTGCCACCGGAGGGGCCGGGCAGCTGTTCTCCTACGAGCAGTACTTC
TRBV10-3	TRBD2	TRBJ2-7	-	CAISDPGLAGDEQYF	TGTGCCATCAGTGACCCGGGACTAGCGGGGGACGAGCAGTACTTC
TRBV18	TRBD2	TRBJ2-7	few	CASSPTPSSGSAHYEQYF	TGTGCCAGCTCACCAACACCGAGTAGCGGGAGCGCCCACTACGAGCAGTACTTC
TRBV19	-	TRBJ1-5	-	CASSMGLEALYSNQPQHF	TGTGCCAGTAGTATGGGCCTCGAGGCCCTTTATAGCAATCAGCCCCAGCATTTT
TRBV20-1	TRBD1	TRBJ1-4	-	CSAILGTDDEKLFF	TGCAGTGCTATCCTCGGGACAGACGATGAAAAACTGTTTTTT
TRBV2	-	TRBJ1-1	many	CASRRRSTEAFF	TGTGCCAGCAGACGGAGGAGCACTGAAGCTTTCTTT
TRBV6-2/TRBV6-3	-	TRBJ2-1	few	CASSYPPNEQFF	TGTGCCAGCAGTTACCCCCCCAATGAGCAGTTCTTC
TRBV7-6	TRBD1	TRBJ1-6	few	CASSLTPGGRDSPLHF	TGTGCCAGCAGCTTAACCCCAGGGGGCAGAGATTCACCCCTCCACTTT
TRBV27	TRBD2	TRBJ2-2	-	CASSLLASGLTGELFF	TGTGCCAGCAGTTTGTTGGCTAGCGGTCTCACCGGGGAGCTGTTTTTT
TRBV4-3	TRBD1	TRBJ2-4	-	CASSPGQVLVRGRKNIQYF	TGCGCCAGCAGCCCCGGACAGGTATTAGTCAGGGGACGCAAAAACATTCAGTACTTC
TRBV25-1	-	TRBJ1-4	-	CASSEWGHGEGKLLYFNEKLFF	TGTGCCAGCAGTGAATGGGGCCACGGGGAGGGCAAACTCCTCTACTTTAATGAAAAACTGTTTTTT
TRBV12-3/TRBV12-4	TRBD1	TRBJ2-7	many	CASRTGGDYEQYF	TGTGCCAGCAGAACAGGGGGCGACTACGAGCAGTACTTC
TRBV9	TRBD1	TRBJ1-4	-	CASSLQGASEKLFF	TGTGCCAGCAGCCTGCAGGGGGCGAGTGAAAAACTGTTTTTT
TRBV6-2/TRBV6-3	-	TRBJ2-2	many	CATSFPNTGELFF	TGTGCCACTTCCTTTCCGAACACCGGGGAGCTGTTTTTT
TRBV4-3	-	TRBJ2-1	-	CASSQDEGHSYNEQFF	TGCGCCAGCAGCCAAGACGAGGGACACTCCTACAATGAGCAGTTCTTC
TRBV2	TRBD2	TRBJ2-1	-	CASGGVGGSDYNEQFF	TGTGCCAGCGGGGGGGTCGGCGGGAGCGACTACAATGAGCAGTTCTTC
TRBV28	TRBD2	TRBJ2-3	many	CASSLGLAGGPDTQYF	TGTGCCAGCAGTTTAGGGCTAGCGGGAGGCCCAGATACGCAGTATTTT
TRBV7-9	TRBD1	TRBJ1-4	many	CASSPAFGTGGNEKLFF	TGTGCCAGCAGCCCAGCCTTCGGGACAGGGGGTAATGAAAAACTGTTTTTT
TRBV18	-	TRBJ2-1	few	CASSPQSGSFNEQFF	TGTGCCAGCTCACCCCAATCGGGCAGTTTCAATGAGCAGTTCTTC
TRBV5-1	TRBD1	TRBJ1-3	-	CASSTVGTGTSGNTIYF	TGCGCCAGCAGCACTGTTGGGACAGGGACCTCTGGAAACACCATATATTTT
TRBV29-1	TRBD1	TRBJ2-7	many	CSATGAALEEQYF	TGCAGCGCAACAGGGGCCGCCCTAGAGGAGCAGTACTTC
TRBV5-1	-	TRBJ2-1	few	CASSRGSTDGNEQFF	TGCGCCAGCAGCCGGGGGAGCACCGACGGAAATGAGCAGTTCTTC
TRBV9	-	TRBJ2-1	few	CASSVGAGINEQFF	TGTGCCAGCAGCGTAGGGGCGGGGATCAATGAGCAGTTCTTC
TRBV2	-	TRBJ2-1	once	CASSPPWGLEGSYNEQFF	TGTGCCAGCAGCCCCCCTTGGGGTTTAGAGGGCTCCTACAATGAGCAGTTCTTC
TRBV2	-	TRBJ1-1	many	CASSRENDGETEAFF	TGTGCCAGCAGTAGGGAAAACGACGGGGAGACTGAAGCTTTCTTT
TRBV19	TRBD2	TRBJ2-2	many	CASSRTSGRVDTGELFF	TGTGCCAGTAGTAGGACTAGCGGGAGGGTTGACACCGGGGAGCTGTTTTTT
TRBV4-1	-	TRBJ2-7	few	CASSQGWDGSYEQYF	TGCGCCAGCAGCCAAGGATGGGACGGATCCTACGAGCAGTACTTC
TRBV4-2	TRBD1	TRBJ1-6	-	CASSQDPFDRVRGLGSPLHF	TGTGCCAGCAGCCAAGATCCCTTTGACAGGGTTAGGGGACTGGGTTCACCCCTCCACTTT
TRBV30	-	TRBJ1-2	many	CAWSTNGYGYTF	TGTGCCTGGAGTACTAACGGCTATGGCTACACCTTC
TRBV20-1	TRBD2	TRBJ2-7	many	CSARALAVFYEQYF	TGCAGTGCTAGAGCGCTAGCGGTCTTCTACGAGCAGTACTTC
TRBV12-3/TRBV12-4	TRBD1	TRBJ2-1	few	CASSLLRDRGRLEQFF	TGTGCCAGCAGTCTGCTTAGGGACAGGGGGCGCCTTGAGCAGTTCTTC
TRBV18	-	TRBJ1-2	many	CASSPPWSYGYTF	TGTGCCAGCTCACCACCGTGGTCGTATGGCTACACCTTC
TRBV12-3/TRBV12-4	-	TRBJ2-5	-	CASSIYLCSVVTGGLIETQYF	-
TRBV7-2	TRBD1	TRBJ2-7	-	CASSSPDRLYEQYF	TGTGCCAGCAGCTCTCCGGACAGGCTCTACGAGCAGTACTTC
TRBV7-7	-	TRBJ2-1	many	CASSLGRRARNEQFF	TGTGCTAGCAGCTTAGGCCGCCGAGCCCGGAATGAGCAGTTCTTC